The 11 T cell receptor beta chains below were found in one sample sequenced in a study of human T cells and chemical hapten exposure. Documented time point: patch test 2, 6 weeks after DPC sensitization. The treatment here: therapeutic diphenylcyclopropenone sensitization with weekly scalp DPC. In TCRdb, the RACE reads were re-called with MiXCR into one record per CDR3 protein. The sample records about 110,000 distinct CDR3 sequences, roughly a tenth being singletons. The source was whole blood, collected in connection with sensitization to the hapten diphenylcyclopropenone (DPC). All receptors derive from a woman between 40 and 50 years old with alopecia areata. Some clones in this sample may be carry-over from other donors' samples.

This clonotype was seen a handful of times. This rearrangement joins TRBV7-9 to TRBJ1-2, with a weak D call TRBD1 (5 bases). Trimming left V 3 bases short and J 5 bases short, with 10 bases between. The CDR3 length is 13 residues. Germline CDR1 SEHNR, CDR2 FQNEAQ (reference sequence). CDR3 sequence (DNA): TGTGCCAGCAGCTTCTTTGCAGGGTATGGCTACACCTTC. Translated: CASSFFAGYGYTF.

The table lists this clonotype with many counts. This chain joins TRBV6-5 and TRBJ2-5; 9 bases fit TRBD1. The CDR3 sequence is 12 residues long. Germline V gene data show CDR1 as MNHEY and CDR2 as SVGAGI. Trimming removed 10 bases from V and 4 bases from J; junction bases left unmatched: 4. In nucleotides, the CDR3 is TGTGCCACTTCGGACAGGGGAGAGACCCAGTACTTC. Protein: CATSDRGETQYF.

This clonotype was seen repeatedly, ten times or more. The chain has TRBV20-1 and TRBJ1-2; no clear D. This CDR3 has 13 amino acids. Trimming left V 3 bases short and J 5 bases short, with 13 bases between. Germline CDR1 and CDR2: DFQATT and SNEGSKA (reference sequence). The CDR3 here is CSASGVSYYGYTF. The CDR3 DNA follows: TGCAGTGCTAGTGGTGTAAGTTATTATGGCTACACCTTC.

This clonotype occurred many times. The chain uses TRBV29-1 and TRBJ1-2; D is ambiguous. CDR1 is SQVTM, CDR2 ANQGSEA, per germline. The CDR3 consists of 11 residues. The germline V and J ends were trimmed by 2 bases and 4 bases, with 5 bases remaining between them. The CDR3 coding sequence is TGCAGCGTTGAATGGTCCTATGGCTACACCTTC. Its translation: CSVEWSYGYTF.

This sequence joins TRBV10-3 and TRBJ2-2; D perhaps matches TRBD1 (7 bases). Trimming took 7 bases from V and 6 from J, leaving 18 bases between them. CDR3 length: 15 residues. Germline values: CDR1 ENHRY, CDR2 SYGVKD. This CDR3 reads CAITSQGGQSGELFF. The CDR3 DNA follows: TGTGCCATCACCTCGCAGGGGGGCCAGTCCGGGGAGCTGTTTTTT.

This clonotype has just a few counts. The CDR3 sequence is CASSPVGVYEQYF. DNA of the CDR3: TGTGCCAGCAGCCCCGTCGGCGTCTACGAGCAGTACTTC. This chain joins TRBV7-6 and TRBJ2-7; no definite D call. CDR1 SGHVS and CDR2 FNYEAQ come from the germline V gene. The length of the CDR3 is 13 residues. Trimming shortened V by 5 bases and J by 3 bases, and 11 bases separated the two germline ends.

This clonotype was seen at least ten times. V is TRBV12-3 or TRBV12-4 and J is TRBJ1-2, with TRBD1 as a possible D gene (5 bases). This CDR3 is 14 amino acids long. Trimming stripped 5 bases from V and 3 bases from J, with 13 bases between. Here the CDR3 DNA reads TGTGCCAGCAGTAAGGAAACAGGTTACTATGGCTACACCTTC. Translating it yields CASSKETGYYGYTF.

This clonotype was found many times. The CDR3 reads CASSYTKGGTEAFF. Here the CDR3 DNA reads TGTGCCAGCAGTTATACTAAGGGGGGTACTGAAGCTTTCTTT. The chain couples TRBV6-5 to TRBJ1-1; D might be TRBD1 (6 bases). Trimming shortened V by 3 bases and J by 5 bases, and 13 bases separated the two germline ends. The CDR3 runs to 14 residues. Germline loops: CDR1 MNHEY, CDR2 SVGAGI.

As regards this clonotype: Germline is not matched at one junction end, which may reflect a read error. The J gene is TRBJ2-7, the V gene TRBV5-1; 8 bases match TRBD2. The CDR3 is 17 amino acids. The V gene's germline CDR1 is SGHRS and CDR2 YFSETQ. The CDR3: CASANQVATSASYEQNF. The CDR3 DNA reads as TGCGCCAGCGCCAATCAAGTGGCGACTAGCGCATCCTACGAGCAGAACTTC.

This clonotype has a handful of counts. As DNA, the CDR3 is TGTGCCAGCAGTATGGACTCTCCCGGCCCGTCCCAGCATTTT. Translation gives CASSMDSPGPSQHF. The chain combines TRBV2 with TRBJ1-5; D call uncertain. V was cut by 5 bases and J by 11 bases, with 19 bases left in between. Germline V gene sequence: CDR1 SNHLY, CDR2 FYNNEI. The CDR3 extends over 14 amino acids.

The sample holds many counts of this clonotype. The chain links TRBV11-2 to TRBJ2-3; the match to TRBD2 covers 10 bases. CDR1 is SGHAT, CDR2 FQNNGV, per germline. The CDR3 is 15 amino acids. After removal of 6 bases from V and 4 bases from J, the junction contained 7 bases not matched to a gene. In DNA, the CDR3 is TGTGCCAGCAGTAACAGCGGGGGGGCCGCAGATACGCAGTATTTT. This translates into CASSNSGGAADTQYF.